One and the same sample provided the 26 T cell receptor beta chains below, sequenced in a study of blood T cell repertoires in COVID-19 (dated by TCRdb to about 2020). The method behind the library was the immunoSEQ multiplex PCR assay. TCRdb holds this immuneACCESS table with in-frame rearrangements only. Some clones are missing; in checked studies, unresolved V genes explain under half, and the rest has no known cause. Across this sample there are some 170,000 clones, with 80% to 90% seen only once. Roughly 1.6% of the sample belongs to the ten largest clones. The sequencing sample was made of peripheral blood. These receptors all stem from a woman aged 45-65 years with acute or convalescent COVID-19.

The V and J genes are TRBV6-5 and TRBJ2-1; tentative D call: TRBD2 (6 bases). The germline V gene has CDR1 MNHEY and CDR2 SVGAGI. The CDR3 totals 14 residues. The V and J ends lost 6 bases and 2 bases respectively, with 11 bases between them. CDR3 loop: CASRGGDPYNEQFF. The CDR3 DNA sequence: TGTGCCAGCAGGGGCGGGGACCCCTACAATGAGCAGTTCTTC.

Only one count was recorded for this clone. V gene TRBV4-2 combines with J gene TRBJ1-6; D gene ambiguous. From germline, CDR1 is LGHNA and CDR2 YNFKEQ. Trimming took 6 bases from V and 5 from J, leaving 20 bases between them. This CDR3 has 17 amino acids. The CDR3 coding sequence is TGTGCCAGCAGTCGAAATCAGGCAGGTGGTGATAATTCACCCCTCCACTTT. It yields the protein CASSRNQAGGDNSPLHF.

The chain couples TRBV23-1 to TRBJ1-1; possibly TRBD1 for D (6 bases). TRBV23-1 is flagged as an ORF with uncertain function. This CDR3 has 16 residues. V shed 4 bases and J shed 10 bases, with 25 bases lying between them. The CDR3 sequence is CASSLKTIRDNKRAFF. In nucleotides, the CDR3 is TGCGCCAGCAGTCTCAAGACCATCCGGGACAACAAGAGAGCTTTCTTT.

The rearrangement uses TRBV11-1 and TRBJ1-1; the D gene is possibly TRBD1 (5 bases). The germline V gene has CDR1 SGHAT and CDR2 FQDESV (reference sequence). The CDR3 runs to 13 residues. Trimming took off 5 bases at V and 1 base at J, with 8 bases between the two ends. In DNA form, the CDR3 reads TGTGCCAGCAGCCGGACACAGAACACTGAAGCTTTCTTT. As protein: CASSRTQNTEAFF.

The chain has TRBV28 and TRBJ1-3, with D tentatively TRBD1 (6 bases). Germline CDR1 is MDHEN and CDR2 is SYDVKM. The CDR3 length is 13 residues. Trimming took 6 bases from V and 0 from J, leaving 6 bases between them. The CDR3 bases are TGTGCCAGCAGGGACAGCTCTGGAAACACCATATATTTT. Translation gives CASRDSSGNTIYF.

The chain is built from TRBV9 and TRBJ2-1; a possible D gene is TRBD2 (6 bases). The length of the CDR3 is 12 residues. The V end lost 3 bases, the J end lost 6 bases, and 7 bases lay between the germline ends. CDR1 and CDR2 from the germline V gene are SGDLS and YYNGEE. The CDR3 sequence: CASSATSNEQFF. The CDR3 DNA reads TGTGCCAGCAGCGCGACTAGCAATGAGCAGTTCTTC.

This rearrangement joins TRBV30 to TRBJ1-6; tentatively, D is TRBD1 (6 bases). V dropped 4 bases and J dropped 7 bases, with 17 bases sitting between them. Germline-derived CDR1 and CDR2 are GTSNPN and SVGIG (reference sequence). The CDR3 runs 15 residues. The CDR3 DNA sequence: TGTGCCTGGATAACAGGGAGTTTGGCCAATTCACCCCTCCACTTT. Protein product: CAWITGSLANSPLHF.

The chain uses TRBV6-5 and TRBJ2-1; D not certain. The germline V gene has CDR1 MNHEY and CDR2 SVGAGI. The V end lost 8 bases, the J end lost 3 bases, and 11 bases lay between the germline ends. CDR3 length: 13 residues. Here the CDR3 reads CASQAYLYNEQFF. CDR3 nucleotides: TGTGCCAGCCAGGCCTATCTCTACAATGAGCAGTTCTTC.

The chain is built from TRBV5-1 and TRBJ2-2; TRBD2 aligns across 10 bases. Germline V gene sequence: CDR1 SGHRS, CDR2 YFSETQ. The V segment lost 3 bases and the J segment 0 bases; nucleotides outside the gene matches: 5. The CDR3 loop spans 17 amino acids. The CDR3 DNA sequence: TGCGCCAGCAGCTATAATAGCGGGGGGTCGAACACCGGGGAGCTGTTTTTT. It yields the protein CASSYNSGGSNTGELFF.

This sequence joins TRBV27 and TRBJ2-7, with 9 bases lining up with TRBD1. The V and J ends lost 0 bases and 8 bases, in that order; junction bases with no gene match: 8. This CDR3 region has 15 residues. Germline CDR1 is MNHEY and CDR2 is SMNVEV (reference sequence). DNA for the CDR3: TGTGCCAGCAGTTTATCCGGACAGGGGACCCTGAAGCAGTACTTC. It is translated as CASSLSGQGTLKQYF.

The table lists this clone with a count of one. J is TRBJ1-3 and V is TRBV18, with D unclear. The CDR3 covers 15 residues. CDR1 is KGHSH and CDR2 is LQKENI in the germline V gene. Trimming pared 3 bases from V and 0 bases from J, leaving 9 bases between. DNA for the CDR3: TGTGCCAGCTCACCTGAGGGTGTCTCTGGAAACACCATATATTTT. Translation gives CASSPEGVSGNTIYF.

This clone appeared a single time. The chain joins TRBV5-4 to TRBJ2-5, with 8 bases matching TRBD2. V dropped 3 bases and J dropped 0; count of bases not matched to a gene: 1. The germline gives CDR1 SGHNT, CDR2 YYREEE (reference sequence). This CDR3 is built from 14 residues. CDR3: CASSSGLDQETQYF. The CDR3 bases are TGTGCCAGCAGCTCGGGACTAGACCAAGAGACCCAGTACTTC.

The chain uses TRBV2 and TRBJ1-5; a weak D match, TRBD1 (6 bases). CDR3 size: 12 residues. Trimming took 8 bases from V and 4 from J, leaving 9 bases between them. Germline assignment: CDR1 SNHLY and CDR2 FYNNEI. CDR3 sequence (DNA): TGTGCCAGCGGACAGCCAAATCAGCCCCAGCATTTT. Its protein product is CASGQPNQPQHF.

CDR3 amino acids: CAWGPPNDRGGNQPQHF. CDR3 DNA: TGTGCCTGGGGGCCCCCTAATGACAGGGGGGGTAATCAGCCCCAGCATTTT. The J gene is TRBJ1-5, the V gene TRBV30; 9 nucleotides align to TRBD1. The ends lost 5 bases at V and 4 bases at J; junction bases unmatched: 15. From germline, CDR1 is GTSNPN and CDR2 SVGIG (reference sequence). This CDR3 region has 17 residues.

The chain recombines TRBV3-1 (or the pseudogene TRBV3-2) with TRBJ2-1, with 11 nucleotides matching TRBD2. This CDR3 has 16 amino acids. Trimming at V came to 4 bases and at J to 4 bases, leaving 6 bases not matched to a gene. CDR1 LGHDT and CDR2 YNNKEL come from the germline V gene (reference sequence). The CDR3 loop is CASSLGTSGEYNEQFF. The CDR3 nucleotides read TGTGCCAGCAGCCTCGGGACTAGCGGCGAGTACAATGAGCAGTTCTTC.

This clone has more than one count but fewer than ten. V and J are TRBV11-1 and TRBJ2-1, with D maybe TRBD1 (5 bases). The CDR3 sequence is 15 residues long. CDR1 and CDR2 from the germline V gene are SGHAT and FQDESV (reference sequence). V was shortened by 5 bases and J by 3 bases, with 14 bases between the two germline ends. The CDR3 reads CASSQGVIHYNEQFF. The CDR3 coding sequence is TGTGCCAGCAGCCAAGGGGTTATCCACTACAATGAGCAGTTCTTC.

V and J are TRBV6-5 and TRBJ2-7; D not resolved. The CDR3 runs to 10 residues. CDR1 and CDR2 from the germline V gene are MNHEY and SVGAGI. The V and J ends lost 10 bases and 2 bases respectively, with 6 bases between them. CDR3 protein: CATGTYEQYF. The CDR3 nucleotides read TGTGCCACCGGTACCTACGAGCAGTACTTC.

This clone was seen only a few times. V and J are TRBV27 and TRBJ1-2, with TRBD1 matching over 8 bases. Trimming at V came to 8 bases and at J to 0 bases, leaving 5 bases not matched to a gene. The CDR3 spans 14 residues. The germline V gene has CDR1 MNHEY and CDR2 SMNVEV (reference sequence). CDR3 nucleotides: TGTGCCAGCGACAGGGGATATACTAACTATGGCTACACCTTC. As protein: CASDRGYTNYGYTF.

The gene calls are TRBV3-1 (or the pseudogene TRBV3-2) and TRBJ1-2; D is perhaps TRBD1 (5 bases). Germline CDR1 reads LGHDT; CDR2 reads YNNKEL (reference sequence). Deletions cut 6 bases from V and 3 bases from J, with 14 bases between. The CDR3 spans 14 residues. CDR3 region: CASRLGQTDYGYTF. The CDR3 bases are TGTGCCAGCAGGCTTGGACAAACCGACTATGGCTACACCTTC.

This chain links TRBV10-2 with TRBJ2-6; TRBD2 agrees at 7 bases. This CDR3 region has 15 residues. V shed 10 bases, J shed 4 bases, and the junction held 10 bases outside the gene matches. Germline V gene sequence: CDR1 WSHSY, CDR2 SAAADI. The CDR3 DNA follows: TGCGCCACCTTAACGCGGGGGTCCGGGGCCAACGTCCTGACTTTC. Protein sequence: CATLTRGSGANVLTF.

This clone was seen just once. The J gene is TRBJ2-5, the V gene TRBV7-3, with D unclear. CDR3 length equals 13 residues. Per the germline V gene, CDR1 is SGHTA and CDR2 is FQGTGA. V gave up 0 bases and J gave up 5 bases, with 7 bases separating them. The CDR3 DNA sequence: TGTGCCAGCAGCTTAACAGATCGGGAGACCCAGTACTTC. The encoded protein is CASSLTDRETQYF.

The rearrangement links TRBV6-5 to TRBJ1-4; 7 nucleotides match TRBD1. CDR3 size: 15 residues. Germline V lookup: CDR1 MNHEY, CDR2 SVGAGI. Trimming took 5 bases from V and 4 from J; bases not matched to a gene: 7. CDR3 nucleotide sequence: TGTGCCAGCAGTAACCCGGACAGGTTTAATGAAAAACTGTTTTTT. This translates into CASSNPDRFNEKLFF.

V gene TRBV29-1 combines with J gene TRBJ1-2; no definite D call. Germline V CDR1 and CDR2: SQVTM, ANQGSEA. The CDR3 totals 11 residues. V was pared by 4 bases and J by 7 bases, with 10 bases between. The CDR3 reads CSVGEAGGYTF. The CDR3 DNA reads TGCAGCGTTGGGGAGGCGGGTGGCTACACCTTC.

This chain connects TRBV4-1 to TRBJ1-1; D uncertain. CDR1 is MGHRA, CDR2 YSYEKL, per germline. The CDR3 is 13 residues long. V lost 5 bases and J lost 1, with 8 bases in between. CDR3 region: CASSEARNTEAFF. The CDR3 DNA follows: TGCGCCAGCAGCGAGGCTAGGAACACTGAAGCTTTCTTT.

The V and J genes are TRBV6-5 and TRBJ2-7; D call uncertain. V was shortened by 7 bases and J by 2 bases, with 6 bases between the two germline ends. The CDR3 covers 11 residues. Germline CDR1 reads MNHEY; CDR2 reads SVGAGI. CDR3: CASKHPYEQYF. DNA for the CDR3: TGTGCCAGCAAACACCCCTACGAGCAGTACTTC.

The chain joins TRBV5-4 to TRBJ1-3; weak D call: TRBD1 (5 bases). The CDR3 totals 16 residues. CDR1 and CDR2 from the germline V gene are SGHNT and YYREEE (reference sequence). Trimming removed 1 base at V and 0 bases at J, with 11 bases between. The CDR3 here is CASSLFSGVSGNTIYF. CDR3 bases: TGTGCCAGCAGCTTGTTTTCGGGGGTCTCTGGAAACACCATATATTTT.